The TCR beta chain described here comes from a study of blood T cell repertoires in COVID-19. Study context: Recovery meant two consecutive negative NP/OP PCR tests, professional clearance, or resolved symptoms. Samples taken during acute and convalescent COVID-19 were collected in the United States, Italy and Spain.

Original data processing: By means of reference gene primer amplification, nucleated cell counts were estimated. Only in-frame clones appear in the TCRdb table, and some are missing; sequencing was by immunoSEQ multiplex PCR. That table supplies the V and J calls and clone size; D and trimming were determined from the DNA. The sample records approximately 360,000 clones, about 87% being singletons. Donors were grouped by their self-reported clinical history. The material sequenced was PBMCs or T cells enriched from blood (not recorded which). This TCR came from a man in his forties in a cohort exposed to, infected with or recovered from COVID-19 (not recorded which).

The CDR3 is CASSATGTYGYTF. The CDR3 coding sequence is TGTGCCAGCAGCGCTACAGGGACCTATGGCTACACCTTC. J is TRBJ1-2 and V is TRBV6-4, with D perhaps matching TRBD1 (6 bases). The ends were cut back, 6 bases at V and 4 bases at J, with 12 bases in the middle. CDR3 size: 13 residues. Germline V CDR1 and CDR2: MRHNA, SNTAGT.